The rows below give T cell receptor beta chains drawn from one sample of a study of cytomegalovirus exposure and HLA in healthy donors. The data were produced by immunoSEQ multiplex PCR, yet TCRdb's version contains in-frame clones alone and is incomplete. The repertoire shows 120,000 to 150,000 clones; the top ten hold 2.2%. The sequencing sample was made of PBMCs. The source of these receptors is a woman in her late teens or twenties in good health and CMV-seronegative. CDR3s include the opening cysteine and the closing phenylalanine or tryptophan. A D gene is named only where the DNA matches it firmly.

.	TRBJ2-3	TRBV30	TGTGCCTGGAGTGTCTCCGGTCGCGATACGCAGTATTTT	CAWSVSGRDTQYF
TRBD2	TRBJ2-1	TRBV9	TGTGCCAGCAGTACTAGCGGGAGGGCGCATGAGCAGTTCTTC	CASSTSGRAHEQFF
TRBD1	TRBJ2-2	TRBV5-3	TGTGCCAGAAGCCCTCAACAGGGGGCGTCCACCGGGGAGCTGTTTTTT	CARSPQQGASTGELFF
TRBD1	TRBJ1-4	TRBV5-4	TGTGCCAGCAGCGCGGTGACAGGGGGCGGTGAAAAACTGTTTTTT	CASSAVTGGGEKLFF
.	TRBJ2-7	TRBV15	TGTGCCACCACCCCGGCGCGGAATGGTGCGTACGAGCAGTACTTC	CATTPARNGAYEQYF
TRBD1	TRBJ2-2	TRBV11-3	TGTGCCAGCAGCTTAAGGCTGACAGGGCTCACCGGGGAGCTGTTTTTT	CASSLRLTGLTGELFF
TRBD1	TRBJ1-1	TRBV29-1	TGCAGCGCTATGACAGGGGTGAACACTGAAGCTTTCTTT	CSAMTGVNTEAFF
.	TRBJ1-2	TRBV5-8	TGTGCCAGCAGCTTTCCGGACAGTCTTCCGGGCTACACCTTC	CASSFPDSLPGYTF
TRBD1	TRBJ1-1	TRBV29-1	TGCAGCGTTCTTCGACAGGGGTTAGAAGCTTTCTTT	CSVLRQGLEAFF
TRBD1	TRBJ2-7	TRBV11-2	TGTGCCAGCAGCTTAGTCCAGGGGGCCTTCTACGAGCAGTACTTC	CASSLVQGAFYEQYF
TRBD2	TRBJ2-7	TRBV9	TGTGCCAGCAGCGCCGGGACTAGCGGGATTTGGGACGAGCAGTACTTC	CASSAGTSGIWDEQYF
.	TRBJ1-3	TRBV11-3	TGTGCCAGCAGCTGGGCCCGCACGGGAAACACCATATATTTT	CASSWARTGNTIYF
.	TRBJ2-5	TRBV5-4	TGTGCCAGCAGCGCCCCAGCGCCTAACCAAGAGACCCAGTACTTC	CASSAPAPNQETQYF
.	TRBJ2-3	TRBV11-2	TGTGCCAGCAGCTTATGGGGAGTGGAAACCACAGATACGCAGTATTTT	CASSLWGVETTDTQYF
TRBD2	TRBJ2-5	TRBV6-5	TGTGCCAGATTAGCGGGAGGGCCCTCGGGAGAGACCCAGTACTTC	CARLAGGPSGETQYF
.	TRBJ1-5	TRBV7-2	TGTGCCAGCAGCACCAAAGCAGGGAGCAATCAGCCCCAGCATTTT	CASSTKAGSNQPQHF
.	TRBJ2-1	TRBV4-1	TGCGCCAGCAGCCAAGTTAGGGGATCTTACAATGAGCAGTTCTTC	CASSQVRGSYNEQFF
.	TRBJ2-1	TRBV7-6	TGTGCCAGCAGCGAAGACAGTAACTCCTACAATGAGCAGTTCTTC	CASSEDSNSYNEQFF
.	TRBJ1-4	TRBV6-6	TGTGCCAGCAGTGACTCCGACAGGACAGTTGAAAAACTGTTTTTT	CASSDSDRTVEKLFF
TRBD1	TRBJ2-3	TRBV11-1	TGTGCCAGCAGCCGCAGGGGGCTAGTCAGGGATACGCAGTATTTT	CASSRRGLVRDTQYF
.	TRBJ1-5	TRBV4-2	TGTGCCAGCAGCCAAGCTGAGAGCAATCAGCCCCAGCATTTT	CASSQAESNQPQHF
.	TRBJ2-1	TRBV10-1	TGCGCCAGCAGTGAGCTTGGCGGGACCTTATACAATGAGCAGTTCTTC	CASSELGGTLYNEQFF
.	TRBJ2-3	TRBV7-2	TGTGCCAGCAGCCCGGGTCTCGTAACAGATACGCAGTATTTT	CASSPGLVTDTQYF
.	TRBJ2-3	TRBV4-2	TGTGCCAGCAGCCCCAGGGGGGATGGTACAGATACGCAGTATTTT	CASSPRGDGTDTQYF
.	TRBJ1-1	TRBV9	TGTGCCAGCAGCGTAGTCTCAGCAGGGACTGAAGCTTTCTTT	CASSVVSAGTEAFF
TRBD2	TRBJ2-2	TRBV19	TGTGCCACGTCGGGGGGTGCGGGGTCGAACACCGGGGAGCTGTTTTTT	CATSGGAGSNTGELFF
.	TRBJ1-2	TRBV13	TGTGCCAGTGCCTGGGGGGGCGATGGCTACACCTTC	CASAWGGDGYTF
TRBD1	TRBJ1-1	TRBV25-1	TGTGCCAGCAGTGTGAGGGGGCAAGGGACTGAAGCTTTCTTT	CASSVRGQGTEAFF
TRBD2	TRBJ2-1	TRBV29-1	TGCAGCGCCGCAGGGCTAGCGGGGTACAATGAGCAGTTCTTC	CSAAGLAGYNEQFF
TRBD1	TRBJ1-2	TRBV19	TGTGCCAGTAGTACGGGACAGGGTACTATGGGCTACACCTTC	CASSTGQGTMGYTF
.	TRBJ1-5	TRBV6-1	TGTGCCAGCAGTTTGCAGGATAATAGCAATCAGCCCCAGCATTTT	CASSLQDNSNQPQHF
TRBD2	TRBJ2-3	TRBV5-8	TGTGCCAGCAGCTTGATGGCTAGCGGAACAGATACGCAGTATTTT	CASSLMASGTDTQYF
TRBD1	TRBJ1-3	TRBV30	TGTGCCTGGATAACAGACAGGGGTGGCGGCATATATTTT	CAWITDRGGGIYF
.	TRBJ1-1	TRBV27	TGTGCCACCTCCGGATTCGGGAAAGCTTTCTTT	CATSGFGKAFF
.	TRBJ2-7	TRBV11-1	TGTGCCAGCAGCTCCGGGGAAGGACCCTACGAGCAGTACTTC	CASSSGEGPYEQYF
.	TRBJ1-1	TRBV2	TGTGCCAGCCGGACTACGATGAACACTGAAGCTTTCTTT	CASRTTMNTEAFF
TRBD2	TRBJ2-1	TRBV4-1	TGCGCCAGCAGCCAAGTTCTAGCGGGAGAAAATGAGCAGTTCTTC	CASSQVLAGENEQFF
TRBD1	TRBJ2-6	TRBV6-5	TGTGCCAGCAGTAGGACAGGGGACGGGGCCAACGTCCTGACTTTC	CASSRTGDGANVLTF
TRBD1	TRBJ2-7	TRBV19	TGTGCCAGTAGTAGGACAGGGGGCTGGGAGCAGTACTTC	CASSRTGGWEQYF
.	TRBJ1-1	TRBV11-3	TGTGCCAGCAGCTTAGGAGGATGGACTGAAGCTTTCTTT	CASSLGGWTEAFF
.	TRBJ2-6	TRBV29-1	TGCAGCGTTGTTTCGGGGGCTGGGGCCAACGTCCTGACTTTC	CSVVSGAGANVLTF
TRBD2	TRBJ2-1	TRBV7-9	TGTGCCAGCAGCCCCCGCGGGAGCTCCTACAATGAGCAGTTCTTC	CASSPRGSSYNEQFF
.	TRBJ2-5	TRBV20-1	TGCAGTGCGAAGAGGGAGACCCAGTACTTC	CSAKRETQYF
.	TRBJ2-3	TRBV9	TGTGCCAGCGGGAGAGATACGCAGTATTTT	CASGRDTQYF
.	TRBJ2-1	TRBV27	TGTGCCAGCAGTTGGGGGGTCTACAATGAGCAGTTCTTC	CASSWGVYNEQFF
.	TRBJ2-2	TRBV7-9	TGTGCCAGCAGCTACCAGGGAGGGAACACCGGGGAGCTGTTTTTT	CASSYQGGNTGELFF
TRBD1	TRBJ2-7	TRBV5-1	TGCGCCAGCAGTCCTTGGAACGACAGGGCCTACGAGCAGTACTTC	CASSPWNDRAYEQYF
TRBD1	TRBJ1-3	TRBV11-2	TGTGCCAGCAGCGCCATCAGGGGGCCGGTTGGAAACACCATATATTTT	CASSAIRGPVGNTIYF
TRBD2	TRBJ2-1	TRBV9	TGTGCCAGCAGCGAGGGAGCGGGAGGATCCTACAATGAGCAGTTCTTC	CASSEGAGGSYNEQFF